The entry below describes one TCR beta chain. This clonotype was counted between two and nine times. What this receptor recognizes is not known. The input lacks base qualities; no much larger clone sits a single base away. These data come from a study of response to subunit inactivated influenza vaccine (dated by TCRdb to the late 2010s). In terms of the full investigation: Deep quantitative profiling of the T cell receptor repertoire was used in the study to follow responses to a trivalent subunit inactivated influenza vaccine.

The V end loses 1 base and the J end loses 1 base, and a stretch of 11 bases separates them. From the cysteine through the phenylalanine, the CDR3 covers 16 amino acids. Only the CDR3 portion is preserved as DNA: 48 bases, with reading frame beginning at the first base. Based on the germline V gene, the CDR1 and CDR2 sequences are LGHNA and YSLEER. To prepare the library, RT-PCR was applied. Sequencing relied on an Illumina HiSeq 2500. Through fastp at Q25 and MiXCR, TCRdb rebuilt clones from the public reads, retaining in-frame beta chains. CDR3 protein duplicates are merged, each entry listing the most common genes and DNA. Here the sample has fewer than 250,000 distinct CDR3 sequences; approximately 15% occur a single time. The top ten hold roughly 24% of the sample. General findings and caveats noted by the study authors: The authors proposed that each seasonal influenza vaccination may bring in only a limited number of new T cells.

The V and J genes are TRBV4-3 and TRBJ2-1, with the D gene too uncertain to name. The clonotype was recovered from a man aged 45 to 65 who received an inactivated influenza vaccine. Donor details come from another sample of the same person, matched by shared clones. The sequencing here drew on CD8+ T cells sorted from PBMCs, taken about 5 days after vaccination. The bases read TGCGCCAGCAGCCAAGGCGCCCGTTTGTCCTACAATGAGCAGTTCTTC. It specifies CASSQGARLSYNEQFF.